The 2 T cell receptor beta chains below all came from one sample that was sequenced in a study of persistence of HIV-infected CD4 T cells. This was the immunoSEQ version 4 assay in survey mode. The method was immunoSEQ multiplex PCR; TCRdb's version includes in-frame clones alone and lacks a portion of them. The table lists tens of thousands of clones, 70% of them singletons, with 1.4% in the top ten. Their target antigens are unknown. The stimulus was an HIV-1 Gag 15-mer peptide pool, roughly 1 ug/peptide/mL. Responding CD4+ T cells were sorted by upregulation of both CD40 ligand and CD69. The material sequenced was CD4+ T cells sorted from PBMCs after approximately 18-hour stimulation, taken from a patient who received antiretroviral therapy. These receptors were obtained from an adult man with HIV who was CMV-seropositive.

This chain links TRBV9 with TRBJ2-7; tentative D call: TRBD2 (7 bases). The V and J ends lost 4 bases and 2 bases respectively, with 16 bases between them. The CDR3 has 15 amino acids. The germline V gene has CDR1 SGDLS and CDR2 YYNGEE. CDR3 protein: CASSLGGGTTYEQYF. DNA of the CDR3: TGTGCCAGCAGCTTAGGGGGGGGGACCACCTACGAGCAGTACTTC.

The genes are TRBV28 and TRBJ2-7, with D possibly being TRBD2 (5 bases). In germline, CDR1 is MDHEN, CDR2 SYDVKM. The V and J ends lost 2 bases and 6 bases respectively, with 20 bases between them. This CDR3 is 16 amino acids long. CDR3 bases: TGTGCCAGCAGTTTACCCAGTTTCGGGGTCAAGGGCGAGCAGTACTTC. Protein product: CASSLPSFGVKGEQYF.